Here is one T cell receptor beta chain with its context. Its binding antigen is unknown. No per-base quality is available; no much larger clone lies one base away. This entry comes from a study of blood T cell repertoires in COVID-19 (dated by TCRdb to about 2020). Describing the broader study: Collaborator samples came from the United States, Italy and Spain and covered acute and convalescent phases of COVID-19. The material from the prospective study consisted of cDNA or gDNA derived from T cells, B-cell-depleted T cells, or PBMCs. The dataset comprised deeply sampled blood TCRbeta repertoires from subjects exposed to, actively infected with, or recovered from COVID-19. The repertoires were released in a freely available public database meant as a resource for research on the immune response to SARS-CoV-2. The samples were drawn from the first 160 participants of the ongoing ImmuneRACE study and from over a thousand subjects provided by 6 global collaborators. The sample metadata nearly always contained a de-identified subject ID, COVID-19 status, age in years and sex. HLA class I and class II types, where available, came from metadata supplied by the sample provider rather than from assay-based typing. The full study reports these points: Clinical and demographic metadata were provided uncurated, with the amount varying by source and participant.

Trimming at the junction amounts to 5 bases on V and 5 bases on J, and the germline ends lie 13 bases apart. The CDR3, cysteine through phenylalanine, is 14 amino acids long. Of the read, only the CDR3 DNA is kept; its 42 bases are in frame from base 1. Based on the germline V gene, the CDR1 and CDR2 sequences are MDHEN and SYDVKM. The immunoSEQ Assay, a bias-controlled multiplex PCR, was used to amplify TCRbeta CDR3 regions from genomic DNA. The study's own analysis went as follows. The number of nucleated cells in each sample was estimated from the amplification of reference gene primers within the assay. To quantify the absolute abundance of each unique TCRbeta CDR3 rearrangement, sequence reads were collapsed and filtered. For each sample, productive Simpson clonality was calculated by taking the square root of Simpson's diversity index across productive rearrangements. The source is immuneACCESS, and TCRdb retained only in-frame sequences with V and J called. Part of the clones is not carried over; for the studies checked, unresolved V genes explain less than half of this, and the remainder is unexplained. V, J and clone size reflect that table, while D and trimming were determined from the DNA. The sample yields about 320,000 clones; about 85% were counted once. The ten largest clones add up to 1.5% to 2% of the sample.

Participants in the prospective study were aged 18 to 89 years, lived in 20 to 30 United States geographic areas, and enrolled through a virtual design. To assign participants to cohorts, the prospective study relied on clinical history that participants themselves reported in a screening survey and a study questionnaire. Exposed participants had been in contact with someone with a PCR-confirmed or clinician-diagnosed COVID-19 case within 2 weeks of study entry. In the prospective study, mobile phlebotomists collected whole blood, serum and a nasopharyngeal or oropharyngeal swab from each participant. Additional blood draws and questionnaires over an approximately two-month period could optionally be provided by prospective study participants. Prospective study blood samples were shipped either frozen or at room temperature before DNA extraction.

The sample was PBMCs or T cells enriched from blood (not recorded which). The chain is made from TRBV28 and TRBJ1-5; D gene: possibly TRBD1, on 5 matching bases. The TCR originated in a woman in her 30s who had been exposed to COVID-19. The CDR3 protein sequence reads: CASSTTVVYQPQHF. The sequenced DNA is TGTGCCAGCAGTACGACAGTAGTTTATCAGCCCCAGCATTTT.